This record concerns one TCR beta chain sequence. The data derive from a study of blood T cell repertoires in COVID-19. On the study more broadly: Specimens from acute and convalescent COVID-19 originated in the United States, Italy and Spain. T cells, B-cell-depleted T cells, or PBMCs supplied cDNA or gDNA.

Looked up from germline, CDR1 is GTSNPN and CDR2 is SVGIG (reference sequence). The CDR3 extends over 15 amino acids. V shed 0 bases and J 3 bases; nucleotides not matched to a gene: 6. How the authors handled the data: Estimation of nucleated cell counts relied on the amplification of reference gene primers. Sequencing was performed with immunoSEQ multiplex PCR; in TCRdb, only in-frame clones are kept and a portion is missing. The DNA was the basis for D and trimming; V, J and clone size are from that table. The data contain over 85,000 clones, just over 85% of them singletons. This clonotype was obtained from a woman in her sixties or seventies with acute or convalescent COVID-19. Source material: peripheral blood. This chain links TRBV30 with TRBJ2-7, with 9 bases aligning to TRBD1. The CDR3 nucleotides are TGTGCCTGGAGTGTCCCGGGACAGGGAATCTACGAGCAGTACTTC. Translating gives CAWSVPGQGIYEQYF.